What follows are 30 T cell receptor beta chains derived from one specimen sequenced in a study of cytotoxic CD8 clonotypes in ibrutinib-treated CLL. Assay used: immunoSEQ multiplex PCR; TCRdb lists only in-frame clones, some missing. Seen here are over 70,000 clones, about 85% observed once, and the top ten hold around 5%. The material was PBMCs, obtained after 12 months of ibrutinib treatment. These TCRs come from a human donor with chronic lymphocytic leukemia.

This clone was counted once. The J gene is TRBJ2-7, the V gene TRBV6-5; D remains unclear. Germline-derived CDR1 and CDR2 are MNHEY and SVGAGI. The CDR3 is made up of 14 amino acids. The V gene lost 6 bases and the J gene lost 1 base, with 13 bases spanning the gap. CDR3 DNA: TGTGCCAGCAGACTCTCGACGGATTCCTACGAGCAGTACTTC. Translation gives CASRLSTDSYEQYF.

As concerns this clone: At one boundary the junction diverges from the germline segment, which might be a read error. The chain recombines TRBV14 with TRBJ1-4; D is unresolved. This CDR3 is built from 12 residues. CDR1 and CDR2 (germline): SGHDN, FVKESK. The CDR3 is CASSQDVGRTVF. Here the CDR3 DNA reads TGTGCCAGCAGCCAAGATGTCGGACGAACCGTTTTT.

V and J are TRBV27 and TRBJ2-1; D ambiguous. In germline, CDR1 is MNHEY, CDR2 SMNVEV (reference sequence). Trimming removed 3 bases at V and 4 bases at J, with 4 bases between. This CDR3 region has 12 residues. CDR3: CASSFAYNEQFF. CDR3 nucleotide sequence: TGTGCCAGCAGTTTTGCATACAATGAGCAGTTCTTC.

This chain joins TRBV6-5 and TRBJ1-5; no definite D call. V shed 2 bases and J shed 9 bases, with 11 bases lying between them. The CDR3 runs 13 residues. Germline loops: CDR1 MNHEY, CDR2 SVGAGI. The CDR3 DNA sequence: TGTGCCAGCAGTTACGGGGTCCCCGGGCCCCAGCATTTT. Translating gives CASSYGVPGPQHF.

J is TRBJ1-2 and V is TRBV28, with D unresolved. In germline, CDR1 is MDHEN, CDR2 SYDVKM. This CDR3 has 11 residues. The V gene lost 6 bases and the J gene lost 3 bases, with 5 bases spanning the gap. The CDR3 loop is CASRDHYGYTF. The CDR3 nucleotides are TGTGCCAGCAGGGACCACTATGGCTACACCTTC.

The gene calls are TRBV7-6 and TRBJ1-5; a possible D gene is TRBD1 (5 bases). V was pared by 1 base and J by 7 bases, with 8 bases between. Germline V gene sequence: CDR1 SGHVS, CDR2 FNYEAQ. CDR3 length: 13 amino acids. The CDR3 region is CASSLGGGQPQHF. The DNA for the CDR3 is TGTGCCAGCAGCTTAGGCGGGGGACAGCCCCAGCATTTT.

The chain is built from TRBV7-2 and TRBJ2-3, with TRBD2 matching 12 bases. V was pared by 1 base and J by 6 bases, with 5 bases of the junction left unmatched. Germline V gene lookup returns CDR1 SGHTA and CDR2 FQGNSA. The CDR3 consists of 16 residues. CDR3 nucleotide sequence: TGTGCCAGCAGCTTAGGGGCTAGCGGGAGGGGGGATACGCAGTATTTT. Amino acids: CASSLGASGRGDTQYF.

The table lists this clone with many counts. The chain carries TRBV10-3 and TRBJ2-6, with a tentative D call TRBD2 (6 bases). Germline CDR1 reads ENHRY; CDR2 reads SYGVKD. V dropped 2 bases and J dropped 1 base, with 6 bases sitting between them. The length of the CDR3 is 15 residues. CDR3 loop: CAISEGGSGANVLTF. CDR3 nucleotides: TGTGCCATCAGTGAGGGAGGGTCTGGGGCCAACGTCCTGACTTTC.

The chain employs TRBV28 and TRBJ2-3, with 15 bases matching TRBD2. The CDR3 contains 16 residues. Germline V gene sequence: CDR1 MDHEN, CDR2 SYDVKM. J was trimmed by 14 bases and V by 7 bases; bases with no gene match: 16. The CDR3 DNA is TGTGCCAGCACCCCCCCCTTGGGACTAGCGGGGGGCCGGGCGTATTTT. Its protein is CASTPPLGLAGGRAYF. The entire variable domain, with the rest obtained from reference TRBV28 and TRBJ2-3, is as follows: DVKVTQSSRYLVKRTGEKVFLECVQDMDHENMFWYRQDPGLGLRLIYFSYDVKMKEKGDIPEGYSVSREKKERFSLILESASTNQTSMYLCASTPPLGLAGGRAYFGPGTRLTVL.

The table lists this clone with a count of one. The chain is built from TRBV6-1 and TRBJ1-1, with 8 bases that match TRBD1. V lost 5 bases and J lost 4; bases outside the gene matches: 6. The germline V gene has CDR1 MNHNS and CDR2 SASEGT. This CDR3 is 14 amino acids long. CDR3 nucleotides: TGTGCCAGCAGTCGCAGGGGGCTTGGCACTGAAGCTTTCTTT. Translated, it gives CASSRRGLGTEAFF.

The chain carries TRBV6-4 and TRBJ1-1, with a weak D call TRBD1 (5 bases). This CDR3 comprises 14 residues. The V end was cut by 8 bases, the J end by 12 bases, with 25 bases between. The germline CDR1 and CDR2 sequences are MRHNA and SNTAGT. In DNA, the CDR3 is TGTGCCAGCCGGGCCTCAGCATCGGGTGGGGGGACTTTCTTT. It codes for CASRASASGGGTFF.

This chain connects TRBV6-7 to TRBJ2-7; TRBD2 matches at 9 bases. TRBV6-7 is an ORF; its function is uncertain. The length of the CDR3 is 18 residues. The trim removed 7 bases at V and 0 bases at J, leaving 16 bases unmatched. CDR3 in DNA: TGTGCCAGCACCCCACGGCCTAGCGGGACCCCGAGCTCCTACGAGCAGTACTTC. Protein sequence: CASTPRPSGTPSSYEQYF.

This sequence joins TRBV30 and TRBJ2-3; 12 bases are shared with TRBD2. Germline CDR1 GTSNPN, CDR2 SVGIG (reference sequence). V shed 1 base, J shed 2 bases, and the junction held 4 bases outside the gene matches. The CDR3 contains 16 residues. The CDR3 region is CAWSATSGGPTDTQYF. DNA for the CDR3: TGTGCCTGGAGTGCCACTAGCGGGGGGCCCACAGATACGCAGTATTTT. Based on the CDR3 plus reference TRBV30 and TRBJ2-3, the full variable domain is SQTIHQWPATLVQPVGSPLSLECTVEGTSNPNLYWYRQAAGRGLQLLFYSVGIGQISSEVPQNLSASRPQDRQFILSSKKLLLSDSGFYLCAWSATSGGPTDTQYFGPGTRLTVL.

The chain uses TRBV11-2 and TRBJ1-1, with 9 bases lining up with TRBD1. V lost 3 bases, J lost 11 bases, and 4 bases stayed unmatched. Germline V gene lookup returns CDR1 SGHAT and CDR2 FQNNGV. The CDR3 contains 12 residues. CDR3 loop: CASSLDRGDAFF. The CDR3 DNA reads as TGTGCCAGCAGCTTGGACAGGGGAGACGCTTTCTTT.

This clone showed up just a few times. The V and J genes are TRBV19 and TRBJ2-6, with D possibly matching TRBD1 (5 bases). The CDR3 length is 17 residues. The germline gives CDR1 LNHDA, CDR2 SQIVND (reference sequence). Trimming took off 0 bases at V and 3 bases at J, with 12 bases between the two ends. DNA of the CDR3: TGTGCCAGTAGTATAGACAGGGTGCCTCTTGGGGCCAACGTCCTGACTTTC. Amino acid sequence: CASSIDRVPLGANVLTF.

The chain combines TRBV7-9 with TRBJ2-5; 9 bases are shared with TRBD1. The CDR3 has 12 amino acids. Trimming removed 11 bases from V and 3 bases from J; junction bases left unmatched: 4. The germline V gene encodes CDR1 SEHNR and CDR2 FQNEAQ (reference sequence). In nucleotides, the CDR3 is TGTGCCGGACAGGGGTGGGAAGAGACCCAGTACTTC. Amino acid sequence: CAGQGWEETQYF.

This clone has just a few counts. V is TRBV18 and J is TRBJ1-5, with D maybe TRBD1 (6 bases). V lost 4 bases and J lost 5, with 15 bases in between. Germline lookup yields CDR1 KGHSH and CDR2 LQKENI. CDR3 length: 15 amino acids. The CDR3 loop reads CASSLWGGLHQPQHF. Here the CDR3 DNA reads TGTGCCAGCTCACTATGGGGGGGCCTGCATCAGCCCCAGCATTTT. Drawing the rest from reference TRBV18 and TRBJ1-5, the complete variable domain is NAGVMQNPRHLVRRRGQEARLRCSPMKGHSHVYWYRQLPEEGLKFMVYLQKENIIDESGMPKERFSAEFPKEGPSILRIQQVVRGDSAAYFCASSLWGGLHQPQHFGDGTRLSIL.

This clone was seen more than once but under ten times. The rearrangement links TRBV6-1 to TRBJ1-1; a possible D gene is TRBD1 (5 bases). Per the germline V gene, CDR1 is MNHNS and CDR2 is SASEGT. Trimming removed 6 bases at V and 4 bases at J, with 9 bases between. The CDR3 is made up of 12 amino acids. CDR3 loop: CASRGVGTEAFF. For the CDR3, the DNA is TGTGCCAGCAGGGGGGTGGGCACTGAAGCTTTCTTT.

CDR3 nucleotides: TGTGCCAGCAGTCCGAGCGCGAACACCGGGGAGCTGTTTTTT. It translates to CASSPSANTGELFF. V usage is TRBV11-2 and J usage is TRBJ2-2; D uncertain. Per germline, CDR1 SGHAT and CDR2 FQNNGV. The germline V and J ends were trimmed by 6 bases and 0 bases, with 8 bases remaining between them. The CDR3 sequence is 14 residues long.

CDR3 sequence (DNA): TGTGCCAGCAGCCAGGGAAGGACAGCCGATACGCAGTATTTT. Translating it yields CASSQGRTADTQYF. The rearrangement joins TRBV5-4 to TRBJ2-3; weak D call: TRBD1 (6 bases). Trimming took 4 bases from V and 6 from J, leaving 15 bases between them. Germline V gene lookup returns CDR1 SGHNT and CDR2 YYREEE (reference sequence). There are 14 residues in the CDR3. Together with reference TRBV5-4 and TRBJ2-3, the CDR3 gives the full variable domain: ETGVTQSPTHLIKTRGQQVTLRCSSQSGHNTVSWYQQALGQGPQFIFQYYREEENGRGNFPPRFSGLQFPNYSSELNVNALELDDSALYLCASSQGRTADTQYFGPGTRLTVL.

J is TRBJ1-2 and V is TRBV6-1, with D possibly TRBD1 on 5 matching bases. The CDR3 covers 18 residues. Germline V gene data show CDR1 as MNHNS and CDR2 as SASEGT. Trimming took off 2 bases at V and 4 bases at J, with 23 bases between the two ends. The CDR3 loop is CASSERGWGDPSGYGYTF. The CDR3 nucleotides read TGTGCCAGCAGTGAAAGGGGTTGGGGGGACCCGTCGGGCTATGGCTACACCTTC.

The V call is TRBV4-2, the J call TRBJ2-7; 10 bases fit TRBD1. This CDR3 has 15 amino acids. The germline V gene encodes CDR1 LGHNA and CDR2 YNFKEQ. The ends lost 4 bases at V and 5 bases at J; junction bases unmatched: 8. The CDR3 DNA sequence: TGTGCCAGCAGCCGACCCGGGACAGGGGAAGACGAGCAGTACTTC. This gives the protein CASSRPGTGEDEQYF.

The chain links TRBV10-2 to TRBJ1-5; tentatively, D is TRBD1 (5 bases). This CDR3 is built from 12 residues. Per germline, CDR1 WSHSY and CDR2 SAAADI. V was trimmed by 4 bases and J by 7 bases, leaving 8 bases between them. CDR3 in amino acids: CASSGWDQPQHF. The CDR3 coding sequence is TGCGCCAGCAGTGGCTGGGACCAGCCCCAGCATTTT.

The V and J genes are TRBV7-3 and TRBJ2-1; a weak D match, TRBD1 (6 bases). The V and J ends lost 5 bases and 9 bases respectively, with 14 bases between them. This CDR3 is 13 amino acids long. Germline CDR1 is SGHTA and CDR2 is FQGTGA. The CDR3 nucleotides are TGTGCCAGCAGCAGATCAGGGGTGGGTGAGCAGTTCTTC. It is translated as CASSRSGVGEQFF.

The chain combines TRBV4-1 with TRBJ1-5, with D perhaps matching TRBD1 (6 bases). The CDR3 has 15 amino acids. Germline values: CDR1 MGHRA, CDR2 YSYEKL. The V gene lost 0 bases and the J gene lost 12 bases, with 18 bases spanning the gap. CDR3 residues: CASSQDLSPGGHQHF. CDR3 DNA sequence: TGCGCCAGCAGCCAAGATTTAAGCCCTGGGGGGCACCAGCATTTT.

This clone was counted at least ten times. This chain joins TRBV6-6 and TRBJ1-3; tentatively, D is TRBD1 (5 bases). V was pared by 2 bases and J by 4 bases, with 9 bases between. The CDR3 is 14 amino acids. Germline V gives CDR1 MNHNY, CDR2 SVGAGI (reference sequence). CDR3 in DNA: TGTGCCAGCAGTTACGTGGGGGGAGGAAACACCATATATTTT. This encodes CASSYVGGGNTIYF.

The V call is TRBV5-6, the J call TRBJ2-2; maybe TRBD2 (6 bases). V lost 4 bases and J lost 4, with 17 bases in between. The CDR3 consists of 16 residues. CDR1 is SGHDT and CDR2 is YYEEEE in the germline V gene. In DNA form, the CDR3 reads TGTGCCAGCAGCCCCGGTGGGAGGTCGGGCACCGGGGAGCTGTTTTTT. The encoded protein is CASSPGGRSGTGELFF. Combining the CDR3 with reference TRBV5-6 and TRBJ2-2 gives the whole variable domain DAGVTQSPTHLIKTRGQQVTLRCSPKSGHDTVSWYQQALGQGPQFIFQYYEEEERQRGNFPDRFSGHQFPNYSSELNVNALLLGDSALYLCASSPGGRSGTGELFFGEGSRLTVL.

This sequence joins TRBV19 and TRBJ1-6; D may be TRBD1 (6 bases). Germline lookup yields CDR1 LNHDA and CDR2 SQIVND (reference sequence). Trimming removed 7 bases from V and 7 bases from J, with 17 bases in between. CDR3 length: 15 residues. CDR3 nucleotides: TGTGCCAGTACCCCTAGGGGGGTAATGAATTCACCCCTCCACTTT. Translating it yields CASTPRGVMNSPLHF.

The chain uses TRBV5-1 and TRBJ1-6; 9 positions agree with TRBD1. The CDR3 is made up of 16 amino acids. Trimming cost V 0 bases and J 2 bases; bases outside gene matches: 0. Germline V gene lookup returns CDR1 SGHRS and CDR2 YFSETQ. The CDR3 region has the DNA TGCGCCAGCAGCTTGGGACAGGGGGCCTATAATTCACCCCTCCACTTT. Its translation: CASSLGQGAYNSPLHF.

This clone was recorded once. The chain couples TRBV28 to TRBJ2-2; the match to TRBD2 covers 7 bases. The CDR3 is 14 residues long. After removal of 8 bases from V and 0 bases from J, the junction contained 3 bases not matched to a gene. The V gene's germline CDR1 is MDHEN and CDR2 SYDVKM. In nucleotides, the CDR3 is TGTGCCAGCTTCGCGGGAGCGAACACCGGGGAGCTGTTTTTT. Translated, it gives CASFAGANTGELFF. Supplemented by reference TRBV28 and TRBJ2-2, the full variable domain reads DVKVTQSSRYLVKRTGEKVFLECVQDMDHENMFWYRQDPGLGLRLIYFSYDVKMKEKGDIPEGYSVSREKKERFSLILESASTNQTSMYLCASFAGANTGELFFGEGSRLTVL.